This TCR beta chain was recovered during a study of TIL therapy for anti-PD-1-resistant metastatic lung cancer. Overall study context: Tumors were harvested before any PD-1/PD-L1 blockade. Tumors carried a median about 1.6 non-synonymous mutations per megabase.

Time point of the sample: pre-treatment sample, taken before nivolumab and TIL therapy. Only a few counts were recorded for this clone. The antigen remains unidentified. Study results and caveats: This highly selected cohort may not generalize to typical lung cancer patients.

Sequencing used immunoSEQ v3. The method was immunoSEQ multiplex PCR; TCRdb's version includes in-frame clones alone and lacks a portion of them. The sample consists of tens of thousands of clones, over 70% of them appearing once. Germline lookup yields CDR1 MDHEN and CDR2 SYDVKM. V was pared by 2 bases and J by 3 bases, with 17 bases between. This CDR3 spans 16 amino acids. This TCR came from a person aged 25-85 years with non-small cell lung cancer. The rearrangement joins TRBV28 to TRBJ2-7; no definite D call. The starting material was blood, obtained at baseline. The DNA for the CDR3 is TGTGCCAGCAGTTTACCGTTGGTCACAGTCGGCTACGAGCAGTACTTC. As protein: CASSLPLVTVGYEQYF.